These T cell receptor beta chains were read from a single sample in a study of T cell responses to AZD1222 COVID-19 vaccine. This table comes from immunoSEQ multiplex PCR, and its TCRdb copy is limited to in-frame clones, with some not included. This sample has more than 90,000 clones; around nine tenths occur once, and the top ten carry less than 4%. The sequenced sample was peripheral blood, obtained 28 days after the second AZD1222 dose. The receptors originated from an adult who received the AZD1222 COVID-19 vaccine. Each CDR3 is given with its conserved first and last residue. Each record gives: clone size, J gene, D gene, V gene, CDR3 DNA, CDR3 protein. D genes are given only for firm matches. Size values are once, few and many counts, or a class for expanded clones, and some rows have none.

>NA|TRBJ1-3|TRBD1|TRBV4-1
TGCGCCAGCAGCCAAGGACAGGGAAGAAACACCATATATTTT
CASSQGQGRNTIYF
>NA|TRBJ2-3|TRBD1|TRBV6-5
TGTGCCAGCAGTTACCGGGACAGAAGCACAGATACGCAGTATTTT
CASSYRDRSTDTQYF
>once|TRBJ2-5|TRBD1|TRBV7-3
TGTGCCAGCAGCTTAGGAAGGACAGGGGGAGAGACCCAGTACTTC
CASSLGRTGGETQYF
>NA|TRBJ1-5|NA|TRBV13
TGTGCCAGCAGCTTTACCAATCAGCCCCAGCATTTT
CASSFTNQPQHF
>NA|TRBJ1-1|NA|TRBV7-2
TGTGCCAGCAGCTTAATGAAGGGGGTGAGGGAAAGTGAAGCTTTCTTT
CASSLMKGVRESEAFF
>once|TRBJ2-1|NA|TRBV7-7
TGTGCTAGCAGCTTACCAGGGCTCAATGAGCAGTTCTTC
CASSLPGLNEQFF
>once|TRBJ2-1|NA|TRBV7-9
TGTGCCAGCAGCTTCCCCCTATTCGGTGAGCAGTTCTTC
CASSFPLFGEQFF
>NA|TRBJ2-3|NA|TRBV29-1
TGCAGCGTTGCGAGTAACCCAACAGATACGCAGTATTTT
CSVASNPTDTQYF
>NA|TRBJ2-1|NA|TRBV19
TGTGCCAGTAGACCCACTAGCTATAGTGAGCAGTTCTTC
CASRPTSYSEQFF
>NA|TRBJ2-1|NA|TRBV3-1/TRBV3-2
TGTGCCAGCGGAGGTAGCGAGCCATCCTACAATGAGCAGTTCTTC
CASGGSEPSYNEQFF
>NA|TRBJ1-2|NA|TRBV19
TGTGCCAGTAGTGCGAAGATGGTGGTGAACTATGGCTACACCTTC
CASSAKMVVNYGYTF
>NA|TRBJ2-7|TRBD1|TRBV24-1
TGTGCCACCAGTGATTTATCCCCGGACAGGGGGACCTACGAGCAGTACTTC
CATSDLSPDRGTYEQYF
>NA|TRBJ2-3|NA|TRBV5-4
TGTGCCAGCACCTTAGCGGACACAAATACGCAGTATTTT
CASTLADTNTQYF
>NA|TRBJ1-5|NA|TRBV30
TGTGCCTGGAGTGTACGGGGTTTCGGGACCCAGCATTTT
CAWSVRGFGTQHF
>NA|TRBJ1-6|NA|TRBV30
TGTGCCTGGAGTGTACAGTCTAATTCACCCCTCCACTTT
CAWSVQSNSPLHF
>NA|TRBJ1-4|TRBD1|TRBV28
TGTGCCAGCACTCAGGGGGCGCGAAGTGAAAAACTGTTTTTT
CASTQGARSEKLFF
>NA|TRBJ2-7|NA|TRBV9
TGTGCCAGCAGCGTCCAGGGGTCTATATACGAGCAGTACTTC
CASSVQGSIYEQYF
>NA|TRBJ2-7|TRBD1|TRBV6-2/TRBV6-3
TGTGCCAGCAGTGTCAGACAGGGCTACGAGCAGTACTTC
CASSVRQGYEQYF
>NA|TRBJ1-5|TRBD1|TRBV7-2
TGTGCCAGCAGCTTAGTGACAGGGGGTCAGCCCCAGCATTTT
CASSLVTGGQPQHF
>NA|TRBJ1-3|NA|TRBV11-2
TGTGCCAGCACCTTTGGAATGAACACCATATATTTT
CASTFGMNTIYF
>NA|TRBJ1-2|NA|TRBV18
TGTGCCAGCTCACCTTCGGGAGGTACGGAGGGCTACACCTTC
CASSPSGGTEGYTF
>once|TRBJ1-1|NA|TRBV15
TGTGCCACCAGCAGAGAGAGGGAAGCTTTCTTT
CATSREREAFF
>few|TRBJ1-3|NA|TRBV5-1
TGCGCCAGCAGCTTGGGGATTCAGTACCCCGCTGGAAACACCATATATTTT
CASSLGIQYPAGNTIYF
>NA|TRBJ2-5|NA|TRBV7-2
TGTGCCAGCAGCTTAGGAGGGGGTCTAGAGGAGACCCAGTACTTC
CASSLGGGLEETQYF
>once|TRBJ1-2|NA|TRBV5-5
TGTGCCAGCAGACCAACAGACCACTATGGCTACACCTTC
CASRPTDHYGYTF
>NA|TRBJ1-2|NA|TRBV13
TGTGCCAGCAGCTTAGGGGATGGGGGTCATGGCTACACCTTC
CASSLGDGGHGYTF
>NA|TRBJ1-6|NA|TRBV30
TGTGCCTGGAGGGGGTTGGGTTCACCCCTCCACTTT
CAWRGLGSPLHF
>NA|TRBJ2-3|NA|TRBV6-5
TGTGCCAGCAGTTACTCAGGGGTATTCGGCACAGATACGCAGTATTTT
CASSYSGVFGTDTQYF
>NA|TRBJ1-4|NA|TRBV9
TGTGCCAGCAGCGCGACAGCGACAAATGAAAAACTGTTTTTT
CASSATATNEKLFF
>few|TRBJ1-4|NA|TRBV3-1/TRBV3-2
TGTGCCAGCAGCTCCCGACAGGAGGGAAAACTGTTTTTT
CASSSRQEGKLFF
>NA|TRBJ2-7|TRBD1|TRBV6-4
TGTGCCAGCAGACCGGGACAGGGTCCGTACGAGCAGTACTTC
CASRPGQGPYEQYF
>NA|TRBJ2-1|NA|TRBV25-1
TGTGCCAGCAGTGAGTGGCTGGTAAGCTCCTACAATGAGCAGTTCTTC
CASSEWLVSSYNEQFF
>NA|TRBJ1-1|NA|TRBV5-1
TGCGCCAGCAGCTTGGGGGAGCTGAACACTGAAGCTTTCTTT
CASSLGELNTEAFF
>NA|TRBJ1-2|NA|TRBV18
TGTGCCAGCTCACCACCTATGACAAAGCCGGCGAACTATGGCTACACCTTC
CASSPPMTKPANYGYTF
>once|TRBJ1-1|TRBD1|TRBV5-1
TGCGCCAGCAGCGCCGGGACAGTGGTTATGAACACTGAAGCTTTCTTT
CASSAGTVVMNTEAFF
>few|TRBJ1-5|NA|TRBV10-3
TGTGCCATCAGTGTTGGGGGGAATCAGCCCCAGCATTTT
CAISVGGNQPQHF
>NA|TRBJ2-3|NA|TRBV7-2
TGTGCCAGCAGCTTAGGATCGGCGGTAGATACGCAGTATTTT
CASSLGSAVDTQYF